A selection of T cell receptor beta chains follows, all from one sample in a study of brain metastases from non-small cell lung cancer. TCRdb's table, derived via immunoSEQ multiplex PCR, lists solely in-frame clones and lacks some. The repertoire holds over 3,500 clones, with 90% as singletons. Sequencing used primary lung tumor tissue. These receptors came from a donor aged 40 or over with non-small cell lung cancer. CDR3s include the opening cysteine and the closing phenylalanine or tryptophan. D genes are given only for firm matches. Clone size is not always given. Where it is, it says once, few, many or a class for expanded clones.

abundance	v_gene	j_gene	d_gene	CDR3aa	CDR3nt
.	TRBV9	TRBJ2-3	TRBD2	CASCASGASTDTQYF	TGTGCCAGCTGCGCTAGCGGGGCTAGCACAGATACGCAGTATTTT
.	TRBV6-5	TRBJ2-6	.	CASSYQGAGANVLTF	TGTGCCAGCAGTTATCAGGGTGCTGGGGCCAACGTCCTGACTTTC
.	TRBV2	TRBJ1-4	.	CASSLGRFEKLFF	TGTGCCAGCAGCCTGGGGAGATTTGAAAAACTGTTTTTT
.	TRBV12-3/TRBV12-4	TRBJ1-1	.	CASSLGGEAFF	TGTGCCAGCAGTTTAGGGGGGGAAGCTTTCTTT
few	TRBV19	TRBJ2-3	.	CASRDGPDTQYF	TGTGCCAGTAGGGACGGGCCAGATACGCAGTATTTT
.	TRBV29-1	TRBJ2-1	TRBD1	CSVVGDRGHNEQFF	TGCAGCGTTGTCGGGGACAGGGGGCATAATGAGCAGTTCTTC
.	TRBV6-1	TRBJ2-6	.	CASSVSVVGGAGANVLTF	TGTGCCAGCAGTGTATCAGTAGTTGGGGGCGCTGGGGCCAACGTCCTGACTTTC
.	TRBV6-5	TRBJ1-2	TRBD1	CASSLTGDYGYTF	TGTGCCAGCAGTCTGACAGGGGACTATGGCTACACCTTC
.	TRBV24-1	TRBJ2-1	.	CATSDRTVSYNEQFF	TGTGCCACCAGTGACAGGACAGTTTCCTACAATGAGCAGTTCTTC
.	TRBV11-2	TRBJ2-5	TRBD2	CASSLGHPGLAEQETQYF	TGTGCCAGCAGCTTAGGCCACCCGGGACTAGCGGAGCAAGAGACCCAGTACTTC
.	TRBV3-1/TRBV3-2	TRBJ1-5	.	CASSQGQISNQPQHF	TGTGCCAGCAGCCAAGGACAGATTAGCAATCAGCCCCAGCATTTT
.	TRBV4-1	TRBJ1-1	TRBD1	CASSQAGTGEVWNIEAFF	TGCGCCAGCAGCCAAGCCGGGACAGGGGAGGTTTGGAACATTGAAGCTTTCTTT
.	TRBV6-4	TRBJ1-2	.	CASSEDVGSHGYTF	TGTGCCAGCAGTGAGGATGTAGGGTCTCATGGCTACACCTTC
.	TRBV15	TRBJ1-4	.	CATSSKKDLVKKLFF	TGTGCCACCAGCAGCAAGAAGGACTTAGTTAAAAAACTGTTTTTT
.	TRBV10-1	TRBJ2-7	TRBD1	CASRDRASYEQYF	TGCGCCAGCCGGGACAGGGCTTCCTACGAGCAGTACTTC
few	TRBV4-2	TRBJ2-3	.	CASSQGGLAVDTQYF	TGTGCCAGCAGCCAGGGGGGGCTAGCGGTAGATACGCAGTATTTT
.	TRBV6-1	TRBJ1-2	.	CASSEGGTWRGYTF	TGTGCCAGCAGTGAAGGGGGGACGTGGCGTGGCTACACCTTC
.	TRBV18	TRBJ1-2	TRBD1	CASSPQGATSGYTF	TGTGCCAGCTCACCGCAGGGGGCCACGTCGGGCTACACCTTC
.	TRBV6-5	TRBJ2-7	TRBD1	CASSYQTGSYSYEQYF	TGTGCCAGCAGTTACCAGACAGGGTCCTACTCCTACGAGCAGTACTTC
.	TRBV10-3	TRBJ1-3	TRBD1	CAIGTGDGNTIYF	TGTGCCATCGGGACAGGGGATGGAAACACCATATATTTT
once	TRBV2	TRBJ1-5	.	CASSEPGNQPQHF	TGTGCCAGCAGTGAACCGGGGAATCAGCCCCAGCATTTT
once	TRBV7-3	TRBJ2-5	TRBD2	CASSPQAGSWETQYF	TGTGCCAGCAGCCCCCAAGCGGGGAGTTGGGAGACCCAGTACTTC
.	TRBV28	TRBJ2-7	TRBD1	CASRRGQGAREQYF	TGTGCCAGCAGGAGGGGACAGGGGGCGCGGGAGCAGTACTTC
.	TRBV3-1/TRBV3-2	TRBJ2-1	.	CASSLVHCSYNEQFF	TGTGCCAGCAGCCTGGTGCACTGTTCCTACAATGAGCAGTTCTTC
few	TRBV19	TRBJ2-1	.	CASSWTITDEQFF	TGTGCCAGTAGTTGGACTATTACCGATGAGCAGTTCTTC
.	TRBV7-3	TRBJ1-2	.	CASSFTGSDYGYTF	TGTGCCAGCAGCTTTACGGGGAGCGACTATGGCTACACCTTC
.	TRBV6-5	TRBJ1-1	.	CASSYTRDTNTEAFF	TGTGCCAGCAGTTACACCAGGGATACGAACACTGAAGCTTTCTTT
.	TRBV4-3	TRBJ1-2	.	CASSQDGQGYGYTF	TGCGCCAGCAGCCAAGACGGCCAGGGGTACGGCTACACCTTC
.	TRBV11-2	TRBJ2-1	TRBD2	CASTQLGLREAAFLTEQFF	TGTGCCAGCACCCAACTAGGGCTTCGGGAGGCCGCCTTCCTTACCGAGCAGTTCTTC
.	TRBV4-1	TRBJ2-7	.	CASSQASDRSTYEQYF	TGCGCCAGCAGCCAAGCCTCTGACAGGTCAACCTACGAGCAGTACTTC
.	TRBV24-1	TRBJ1-5	.	CATQSGGGIQPQHF	TGTGCCACCCAATCGGGGGGCGGAATTCAGCCCCAGCATTTT
.	TRBV20-1	TRBJ1-2	.	CSASYGTNYGYTF	TGTAGTGCTAGTTACGGGACGAACTATGGCTACACCTTC
.	TRBV6-2/TRBV6-3	TRBJ2-7	.	CASSYSSVSSYEQYF	TGTGCCAGCAGTTACTCTTCGGTAAGCTCCTACGAGCAGTACTTC
.	TRBV5-4	TRBJ2-1	TRBD2	CASSLGTSGGHEQFF	TGTGCCAGCAGCTTAGGGACTAGCGGAGGGCATGAGCAGTTCTTC
.	TRBV6-6	TRBJ1-1	TRBD1	CASSTGPGTGATEAFF	TGTGCCAGCAGCACCGGCCCCGGGACAGGGGCGACTGAAGCTTTCTTT
once	TRBV7-2	TRBJ1-6	.	CASSLEGRKIRSLHF	TGTGCCAGCAGCTTAGAGGGCAGGAAAATTAGATCCCTCCACTTT
.	TRBV5-5	TRBJ2-2	.	CASSLALTGEAGELFF	TGTGCCAGCAGCTTAGCCTTAACGGGAGAGGCCGGGGAGCTGTTTTTT
.	TRBV24-1	TRBJ2-1	.	CATSDLITGNEQFF	TGTGCCACCAGTGATTTGATAACGGGGAATGAGCAGTTCTTC
.	TRBV7-8	TRBJ2-7	TRBD1	CASSRTGVEQYF	TGTGCCAGCAGCCGGACAGGGGTCGAGCAGTACTTC
few	TRBV4-2	TRBJ1-1	.	CASSQRAEKREEAFF	TGTGCCAGCAGCCAACGGGCGGAAAAACGGGAAGAAGCTTTCTTT
.	TRBV3-1/TRBV3-2	TRBJ2-7	TRBD1	CASSHRQGQQYF	TGTGCCAGCAGCCACCGACAGGGGCAGCAGTACTTC
few	TRBV5-1	TRBJ2-7	.	CASSLGHRDLYEQYF	TGCGCCAGCAGCTTGGGACACAGGGACCTATACGAGCAGTACTTC
.	TRBV23-1	TRBJ1-1	.	CASSRRGGGMRAFF	TGCGCCAGCAGTCGTCGGGGAGGGGGTATGCGAGCTTTCTTT
.	TRBV27	TRBJ1-5	.	CASGSGIRGQPQHF	TGTGCCAGCGGCTCCGGGATAAGGGGCCAGCCCCAGCATTTT
once	TRBV5-6	TRBJ1-6	.	CASSLASGSNSPLHF	TGTGCCAGCAGCTTGGCCTCCGGTAGTAATTCACCCCTCCACTTT
.	TRBV6-6	TRBJ1-2	.	CASSVGDYDYTF	TGTGCCAGCAGTGTGGGGGACTATGACTACACCTTC
.	TRBV27	TRBJ1-2	.	CASSLSGTVGGYTF	TGTGCCAGCAGTTTATCGGGGACGGTGGGTGGCTACACCTTC
.	TRBV10-1	TRBJ1-1	.	CASSESKGQSAEAFF	TGCGCCAGCAGTGAGTCGAAGGGACAAAGCGCTGAAGCTTTCTTT